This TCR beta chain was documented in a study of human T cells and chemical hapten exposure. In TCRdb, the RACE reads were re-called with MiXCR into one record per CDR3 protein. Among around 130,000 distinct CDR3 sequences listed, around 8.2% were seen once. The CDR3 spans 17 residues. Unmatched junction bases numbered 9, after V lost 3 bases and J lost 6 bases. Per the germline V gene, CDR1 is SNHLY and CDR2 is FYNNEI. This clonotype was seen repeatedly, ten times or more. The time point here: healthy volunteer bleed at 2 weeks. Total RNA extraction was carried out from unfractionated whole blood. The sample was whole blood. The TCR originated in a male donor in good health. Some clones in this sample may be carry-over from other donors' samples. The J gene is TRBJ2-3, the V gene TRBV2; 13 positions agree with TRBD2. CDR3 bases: TGTGCCAGCAGTGAGTGGACTAGCGGGGGTCCTCAGGATACGCAGTATTTT. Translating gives CASSEWTSGGPQDTQYF.